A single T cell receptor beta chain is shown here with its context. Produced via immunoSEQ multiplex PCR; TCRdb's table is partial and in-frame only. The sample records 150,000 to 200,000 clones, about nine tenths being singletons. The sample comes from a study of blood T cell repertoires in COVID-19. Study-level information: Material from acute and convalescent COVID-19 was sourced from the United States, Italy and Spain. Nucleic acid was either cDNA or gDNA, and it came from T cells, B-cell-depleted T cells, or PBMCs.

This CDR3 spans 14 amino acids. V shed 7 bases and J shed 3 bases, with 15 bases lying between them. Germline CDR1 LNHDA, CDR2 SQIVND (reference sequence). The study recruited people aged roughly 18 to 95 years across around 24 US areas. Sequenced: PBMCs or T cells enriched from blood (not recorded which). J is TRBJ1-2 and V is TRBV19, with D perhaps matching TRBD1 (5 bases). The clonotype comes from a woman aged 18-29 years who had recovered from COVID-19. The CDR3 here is CASNKEGLDYGYTF. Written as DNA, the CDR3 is TGTGCCAGTAACAAGGAGGGGCTAGACTATGGCTACACCTTC.